This record looks at one T cell receptor (beta chain) sequence and its context. Its antigen is as yet unknown. V gave up 6 bases and J gave up 4 bases; unmatched junction bases: 2. Germline V gives CDR1 SNHLY, CDR2 FYNNEI. The CDR3 runs to 14 residues. Clones were sequenced by immunoSEQ multiplex PCR, and TCRdb holds only the in-frame ones, with some missing. Of 77,000 or so clones listed, 80% to 90% are singletons. This sample was taken from a study of T cell responses to AZD1222 COVID-19 vaccine. Study context: Pooling was applied to second doses at about 4 or about 12 weeks. The study, taken as a whole, reports: White British people made up most donors, females outnumbered males, and clonal diversity was possibly underestimated. At baseline, just five to seven AZD1222 recipients tested seropositive.

V and J are TRBV2 and TRBJ2-1, with 11 positions matching TRBD1. The TCR comes from an adult in good health. Specimen: peripheral blood, collected on day 0 of AZD1222 vaccination. The chain's CDR3 is CASSGTGGYNEQFF. The CDR3 DNA follows: TGTGCCAGCAGCGGGACAGGGGGGTACAATGAGCAGTTCTTC.